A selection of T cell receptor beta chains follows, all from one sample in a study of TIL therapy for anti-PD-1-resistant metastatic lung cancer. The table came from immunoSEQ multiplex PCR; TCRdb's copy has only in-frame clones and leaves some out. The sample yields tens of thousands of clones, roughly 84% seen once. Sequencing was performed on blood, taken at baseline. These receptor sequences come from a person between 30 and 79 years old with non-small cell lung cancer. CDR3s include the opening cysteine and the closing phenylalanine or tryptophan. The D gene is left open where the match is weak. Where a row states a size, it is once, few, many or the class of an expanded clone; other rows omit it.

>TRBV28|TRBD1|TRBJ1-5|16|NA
CASSTGAGASNQPQHF
TGTGCCAGCAGCACAGGGGCAGGAGCGAGCAATCAGCCCCAGCATTTT
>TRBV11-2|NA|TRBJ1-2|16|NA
CASLRWALGTDYGYTF
TGTGCCAGCCTAAGGTGGGCCCTAGGGACGGACTATGGCTACACCTTC
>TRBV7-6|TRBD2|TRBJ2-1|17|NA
CASSLTSPSGSRDEQFF
TGTGCCAGCAGCTTAACCTCCCCTAGCGGGAGTCGGGATGAGCAGTTCTTC
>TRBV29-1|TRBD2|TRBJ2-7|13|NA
CSVWLAGGYEQYF
TGCAGCGTTTGGCTAGCGGGAGGCTACGAGCAGTACTTC
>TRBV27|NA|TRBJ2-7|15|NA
CASSPTGGGHYEQYF
TGTGCCAGCAGCCCTACAGGGGGGGGCCACTACGAGCAGTACTTC
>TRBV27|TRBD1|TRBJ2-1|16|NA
CASSSFGTGVNNEQFF
TGTGCCAGCAGTTCGTTCGGGACAGGAGTCAACAATGAGCAGTTCTTC
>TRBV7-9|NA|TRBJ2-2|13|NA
CATLGGDTGELFF
TGTGCCACCCTCGGGGGAGACACCGGGGAGCTGTTTTTT
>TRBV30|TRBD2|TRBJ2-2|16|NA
CAWSIGLAGVNGELFF
TGTGCCTGGAGTATTGGACTAGCGGGAGTTAACGGGGAGCTGTTTTTT
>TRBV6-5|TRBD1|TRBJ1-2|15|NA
CASRAGQVEKKGYTF
TGTGCCAGCAGGGCAGGACAGGTGGAAAAGAAGGGCTACACCTTC
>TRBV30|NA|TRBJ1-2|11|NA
CAWSVGAGYTF
TGTGCCTGGAGTGTAGGGGCTGGCTACACCTTC
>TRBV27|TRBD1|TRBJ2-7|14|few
CASSPGTGVNEQYF
TGTGCCAGCAGTCCCGGGACAGGGGTGAACGAGCAGTACTTC
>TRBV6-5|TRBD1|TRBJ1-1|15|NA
CASSYSGDRGEQAFF
TGTGCCAGCAGTTACTCGGGGGACAGGGGTGAGCAAGCTTTCTTT
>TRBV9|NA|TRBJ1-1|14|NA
CASSPPGGDTEAFF
TGTGCCAGCAGCCCCCCGGGGGGGGACACTGAAGCTTTCTTT
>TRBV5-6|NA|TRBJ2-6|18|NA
CASSLGAGTLSGANVLTF
TGTGCCAGCAGCTTGGGGGCAGGGACTCTGTCTGGGGCCAACGTCCTGACTTTC
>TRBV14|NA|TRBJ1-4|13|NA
CASSQDRKGKLFF
TGTGCCAGCAGCCAAGATCGTAAGGGAAAACTGTTTTTT
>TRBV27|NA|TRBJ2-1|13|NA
CASSLQGGDEQFF
TGTGCCAGCAGTCTTCAGGGGGGGGATGAGCAGTTCTTC
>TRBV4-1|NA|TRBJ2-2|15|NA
CASSLPGGNTGELFF
TGCGCCAGCAGCCTCCCTGGGGGCAACACCGGGGAGCTGTTTTTT
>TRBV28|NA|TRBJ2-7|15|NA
CASSLSGVQGYEQYF
TGTGCCAGCAGTTTATCTGGGGTCCAGGGCTACGAGCAGTACTTC
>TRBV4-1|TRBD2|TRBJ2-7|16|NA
CASSPRLAAGSYEQYF
TGCGCCAGCAGCCCAAGGCTAGCGGCTGGATCCTACGAGCAGTACTTC
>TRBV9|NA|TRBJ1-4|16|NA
CASSVGVGGFNEKLFF
TGTGCCAGCAGCGTAGGAGTAGGAGGGTTTAATGAAAAACTGTTTTTT
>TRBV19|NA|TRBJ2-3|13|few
CASSILTGHTQYF
TGTGCCAGTAGTATTCTAACAGGCCATACGCAGTATTTT
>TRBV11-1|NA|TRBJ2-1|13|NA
CASSPREAHEQFF
TGTGCCAGCAGCCCAAGGGAGGCCCATGAGCAGTTCTTC
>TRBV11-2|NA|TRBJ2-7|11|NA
CASSSYYGQYF
TGTGCCAGCAGCTCGTATTACGGGCAGTACTTC
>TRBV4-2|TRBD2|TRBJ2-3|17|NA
CASSQGGSGASTDTQYF
TGTGCCAGCAGCCAAGGAGGAAGCGGGGCTAGCACAGATACGCAGTATTTT
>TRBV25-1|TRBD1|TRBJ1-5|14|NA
CASSETGVGQPQHF
TGTGCCAGCAGTGAAACAGGGGTGGGTCAGCCCCAGCATTTT